A single sample gave rise to the 20 T cell receptor beta chains below, sequenced in a study of blood T cell repertoires in COVID-19. Profiling relied on immunoSEQ multiplex PCR, and the TCRdb table lists in-frame clones only, not all of them. The data contain some 120,000 clones, about 92% of them singletons. Input material: peripheral blood. These receptors originate from a man in his fifties or sixties with COVID-19, enrolled during active disease.

The chain joins TRBV11-3 to TRBJ2-6, with 10 bases that match TRBD1. CDR3 length: 17 amino acids. The germline V gene has CDR1 SGHNT and CDR2 YENEEA. Trimming removed 3 bases from V and 2 bases from J; junction bases left unmatched: 4. CDR3 loop: CASSFWDRGAGANVLTF. The CDR3 DNA follows: TGTGCCAGCAGCTTTTGGGACAGGGGTGCTGGGGCCAACGTCCTGACTTTC.

This chain joins TRBV5-8 and TRBJ1-2; TRBD1 is a possible D gene (6 bases). Germline CDR1 SGHTS, CDR2 YDEGEE. There are 13 residues in the CDR3. Trimming removed 5 bases at V and 5 bases at J, with 13 bases between. The CDR3 DNA reads TGTGCCAGCAGGAGGGGGAGGGTTTATGGCTACACCTTC. Its protein is CASRRGRVYGYTF.

The chain carries TRBV18 and TRBJ2-7, with 16 bases aligning to TRBD2. The CDR3 has 16 residues. Trimming removed 3 bases from V and 3 bases from J; junction bases left unmatched: 2. Germline CDR1 is KGHSH and CDR2 is LQKENI. The CDR3 DNA is TGTGCCAGCTCACCGGGACTAGCGGGAGGGGGCTACGAGCAGTACTTC. Translation gives CASSPGLAGGGYEQYF.

This chain links TRBV7-2 with TRBJ1-2; 8 nucleotides align to TRBD1. V lost 7 bases, J lost 4 bases, and 14 bases stayed unmatched. In germline, CDR1 is SGHTA, CDR2 FQGNSA. The CDR3 is 16 amino acids. The CDR3 loop reads CASNEWPGGAGYGYTF. CDR3 nucleotide sequence: TGTGCCAGCAACGAATGGCCAGGGGGCGCTGGCTATGGCTACACCTTC.

Remarks on this clone: The junction differs from germline at one of its ends, possibly a read error. The V call is TRBV5-1, the J call TRBJ2-1, with 11 bases identical to TRBD2. Germline CDR1 reads SGHRS; CDR2 reads YFSETQ. The CDR3 loop spans 19 amino acids. The CDR3: CASSFGLAGDPQSYHEQFF. The CDR3 region has the DNA TGCGCCAGCAGCTTTGGACTAGCGGGCGATCCCCAATCCTACCATGAGCAGTTCTTC.

The J gene is TRBJ1-2, the V gene TRBV19, with TRBD1 identical over 7 bases. CDR3 length: 13 amino acids. V was pared by 3 bases and J by 8 bases, with 6 bases of the junction left unmatched. CDR1 and CDR2 (germline): LNHDA, SQIVND (reference sequence). Here the CDR3 reads CASSIETGIGYTF. The CDR3 coding sequence is TGTGCCAGTAGTATCGAGACAGGGATAGGCTACACCTTC.

The gene calls are TRBV11-1 and TRBJ2-7, with 8 positions matching TRBD2. Germline values: CDR1 SGHAT, CDR2 FQDESV (reference sequence). The CDR3 loop spans 16 amino acids. The V gene end was trimmed by 4 bases and the J gene end by 2 bases; junction bases not matched to a gene: 10. CDR3: CASSSWGAGGTYEQYF. Written as DNA, the CDR3 is TGTGCCAGCAGCTCCTGGGGGGCGGGAGGTACCTACGAGCAGTACTTC.

V usage is TRBV27 and J usage is TRBJ1-4; D not certain. Germline values: CDR1 MNHEY, CDR2 SMNVEV (reference sequence). Trimming shortened V by 7 bases and J by 0 bases, and 9 bases separated the two germline ends. This CDR3 is 14 amino acids long. The CDR3 loop reads CASTSYATNEKLFF. CDR3 nucleotide sequence: TGTGCCAGCACCAGTTATGCAACTAATGAAAAACTGTTTTTT.

The rearrangement uses TRBV19 and TRBJ1-2, with 9 bases matching TRBD1. V lost 6 bases to trimming and J lost 4 bases; unmatched junction nucleotides: 3. Germline lookup yields CDR1 LNHDA and CDR2 SQIVND (reference sequence). The CDR3 is 13 residues long. The CDR3 is CASSLDRGYGYTF. DNA of the CDR3: TGTGCCAGTAGCTTGGACAGGGGCTATGGCTACACCTTC.

This rearrangement joins TRBV19 to TRBJ1-6; D is undetermined. V was clipped by 10 bases and J by 3 bases, with 10 bases between them. Germline V gives CDR1 LNHDA, CDR2 SQIVND (reference sequence). The length of the CDR3 is 13 residues. CDR3 DNA sequence: TGTGCCACCGCAGTTTACTATAATTCACCCCTCCACTTT. It codes for CATAVYYNSPLHF.

The chain couples TRBV5-4 to TRBJ2-1; 11 nucleotides match TRBD2. Germline loops: CDR1 SGHNT, CDR2 YYREEE (reference sequence). This CDR3 region has 16 residues. The V and J ends lost 4 bases and 5 bases, in that order; junction bases with no gene match: 8. The CDR3 sequence: CASSPASGRTHNEQFF. The CDR3 region has the DNA TGTGCCAGCAGCCCGGCTAGCGGGAGGACACACAATGAGCAGTTCTTC.

This clone was counted a few times. The chain has TRBV5-1 and TRBJ2-5; D gene uncertain. Trimming pared 0 bases from V and 4 bases from J, leaving 16 bases between. The CDR3 has 16 amino acids. CDR1 and CDR2 (germline): SGHRS, YFSETQ. The CDR3 DNA sequence: TGCGCCAGCAGCTTGGGGCAGGCAGTCGTGGGAGAGACCCAGTACTTC. Translation gives CASSLGQAVVGETQYF. Based on the CDR3 plus reference TRBV5-1 and TRBJ2-5, the full variable domain is KAGVTQTPRYLIKTRGQQVTLSCSPISGHRSVSWYQQTPGQGLQFLFEYFSETQRNKGNFPGRFSGRQFSNSRSEMNVSTLELGDSALYLCASSLGQAVVGETQYFGPGTRLLVL.

The rearrangement links TRBV10-1 to TRBJ1-1; possibly TRBD1 for D (6 bases). Trimming stripped 5 bases from V and 12 bases from J, with 19 bases between. The CDR3 is 13 amino acids. Germline loops: CDR1 WNHNN, CDR2 SYGVQD (reference sequence). CDR3 in amino acids: CASSQRPTGIPFF. The CDR3 coding sequence is TGCGCCAGCAGTCAACGTCCGACAGGCATACCTTTCTTT.

The chain couples TRBV5-4 to TRBJ2-7; 10 nucleotides match TRBD1. This CDR3 spans 15 amino acids. After removal of 4 bases from V and 1 base from J, the junction contained 5 bases not matched to a gene. CDR1 is SGHNT, CDR2 YYREEE, per germline (reference sequence). CDR3 amino acids: CASSIRDRGSYEQYF. The CDR3 nucleotides are TGTGCCAGCAGCATCCGGGACAGGGGTTCCTACGAGCAGTACTTC.

This sequence joins TRBV15 and TRBJ1-1; tentatively, D is TRBD1 (6 bases). Looked up from germline, CDR1 is LNHNV and CDR2 is YYDKDF (reference sequence). Deletions cut 4 bases from V and 6 bases from J, with 15 bases between. CDR3 length equals 14 residues. CDR3 sequence reads: CATSKADSLPEAFF. The CDR3 DNA is TGTGCCACCAGCAAGGCGGACAGCCTACCTGAAGCTTTCTTT.

The V and J genes are TRBV19 and TRBJ1-4; 12 nucleotides agree with TRBD1. The germline V gene encodes CDR1 LNHDA and CDR2 SQIVND (reference sequence). The trim removed 6 bases at V and 6 bases at J, leaving 8 bases unmatched. CDR3 length equals 16 residues. DNA of the CDR3: TGTGCCAGTAGGCCAGCTGGGACAGGGGGCGATGAAAAACTGTTTTTT. Translated: CASRPAGTGGDEKLFF. Full variable domain (outside the CDR3, taken from reference TRBV19 and TRBJ1-4): DGGITQSPKYLFRKEGQNVTLSCEQNLNHDAMYWYRQDPGQGLRLIYYSQIVNDFQKGDIAEGYSVSREKKESFPLTVTSAQKNPTAFYLCASRPAGTGGDEKLFFGSGTQLSVL.

The genes are TRBV7-3 and TRBJ1-1; 7 nucleotides align to TRBD1. The V gene's germline CDR1 is SGHTA and CDR2 FQGTGA. The CDR3 loop spans 15 amino acids. With V trimmed by 5 bases and J by 3 bases, 9 bases remained unmatched. The CDR3 DNA reads TGTGCCAGCAGCCCGAGCAGGGGGTTGGACACTGAAGCTTTCTTT. It codes for CASSPSRGLDTEAFF.

The chain uses TRBV11-3 and TRBJ2-1, with 12 positions matching TRBD2. The germline V gene has CDR1 SGHNT and CDR2 YENEEA. V was pared by 4 bases and J by 6 bases, with 7 bases of the junction left unmatched. The CDR3 is made up of 16 amino acids. CDR3 nucleotide sequence: TGTGCCAGCAGCTCCATTCTAGCGGGAGGGCGCAATGAGCAGTTCTTC. Its translation: CASSSILAGGRNEQFF.

The chain carries TRBV30 and TRBJ1-4, with a weak D call TRBD1 (5 bases). The CDR3 spans 15 residues. The germline CDR1 and CDR2 sequences are GTSNPN and SVGIG (reference sequence). The ends were cut back, 0 bases at V and 3 bases at J, with 11 bases in the middle. The CDR3 region has the DNA TGTGCCTGGAGTGTTTTTTCAGGGTCTAATGAAAAACTGTTTTTT. Translating it yields CAWSVFSGSNEKLFF.

The gene calls are TRBV28 and TRBJ2-7; 10 bases align to TRBD2. This CDR3 region has 14 residues. V dropped 6 bases and J dropped 3; count of bases not matched to a gene: 5. Germline lookup yields CDR1 MDHEN and CDR2 SYDVKM. The CDR3 loop reads CASSGAGGNYEQYF. For the CDR3, the DNA is TGTGCCAGCAGCGGAGCGGGGGGGAACTACGAGCAGTACTTC.